This TCR beta chain was obtained from a study of identical twins. This CDR3 contains 17 residues. CDR1 is MDHEN, CDR2 SYDVKM, per germline. V was pared by 8 bases and J by 7 bases, with 27 bases between. Using its own MiXCR run on the 5' RACE reads, TCRdb lists one record per CDR3 protein. In the table there are fewer than 500,000 distinct CDR3 sequences, roughly an eighth of which are singletons. This clonotype has a count of ten or more. This sample was shared with a second study, whose subject was yellow fever vaccine responses in identical twins.

V is TRBV28 and J is TRBJ2-1; possible D gene TRBD2, 6 bases. The clonotype originates from a woman younger than 35 in good health. Material: CD4+ T cells sorted from blood. In DNA form, the CDR3 reads TGTGCCAGCTTTACCAACTTAAGATCGGGAGAGGGGAATGAGCAGTTCTTC. Translation gives CASFTNLRSGEGNEQFF.